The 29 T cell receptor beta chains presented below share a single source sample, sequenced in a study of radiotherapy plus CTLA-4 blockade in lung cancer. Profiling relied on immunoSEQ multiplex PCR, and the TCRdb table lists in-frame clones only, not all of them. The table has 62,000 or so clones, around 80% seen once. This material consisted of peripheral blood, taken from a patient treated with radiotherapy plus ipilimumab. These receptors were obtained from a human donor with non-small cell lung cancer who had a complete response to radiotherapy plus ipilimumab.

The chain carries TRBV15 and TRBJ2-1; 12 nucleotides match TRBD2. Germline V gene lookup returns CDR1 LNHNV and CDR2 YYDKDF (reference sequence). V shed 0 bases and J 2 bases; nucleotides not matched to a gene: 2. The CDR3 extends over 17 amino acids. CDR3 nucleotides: TGTGCCACCAGCAGAGAGGCTAGCGGGAGGGCCTACAATGAGCAGTTCTTC. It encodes CATSREASGRAYNEQFF.

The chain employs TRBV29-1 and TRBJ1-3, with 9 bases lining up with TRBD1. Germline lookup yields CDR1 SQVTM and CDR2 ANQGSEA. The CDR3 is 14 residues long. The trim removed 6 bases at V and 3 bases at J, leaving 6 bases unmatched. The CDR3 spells CSVRGQGIGNTIYF. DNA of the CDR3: TGCAGCGTCCGCGGACAGGGGATTGGAAACACCATATATTTT.

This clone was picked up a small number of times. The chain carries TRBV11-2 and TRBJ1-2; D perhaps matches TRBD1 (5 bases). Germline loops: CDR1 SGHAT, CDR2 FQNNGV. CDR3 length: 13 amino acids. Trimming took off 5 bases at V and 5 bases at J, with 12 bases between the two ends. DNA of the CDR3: TGTGCCAGCAGCATGGACGGGACGTATGGCTACACCTTC. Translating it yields CASSMDGTYGYTF.

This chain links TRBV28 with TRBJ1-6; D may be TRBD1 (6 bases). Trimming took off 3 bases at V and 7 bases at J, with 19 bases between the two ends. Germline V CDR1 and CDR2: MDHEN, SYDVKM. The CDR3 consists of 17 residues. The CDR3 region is CASSFARGGARNSPLHF. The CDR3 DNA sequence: TGTGCCAGCAGTTTCGCTCGGGGGGGGGCCAGGAATTCACCCCTCCACTTT.

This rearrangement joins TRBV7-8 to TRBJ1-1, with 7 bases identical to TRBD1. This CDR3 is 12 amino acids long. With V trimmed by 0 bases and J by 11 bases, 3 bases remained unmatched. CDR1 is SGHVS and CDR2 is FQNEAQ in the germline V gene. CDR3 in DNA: TGTGCCAGCAGCTTAGCGTCAGGGGGGGCTTTCTTT. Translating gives CASSLASGGAFF.

This CDR3 reads CASSETLTGQETQYF. The CDR3 DNA follows: TGTGCCAGCAGTGAGACATTAACGGGGCAAGAGACCCAGTACTTC. The chain has TRBV6-1 and TRBJ2-5; TRBD2 might be the D (5 bases). This CDR3 is built from 15 residues. Trimming took off 3 bases at V and 2 bases at J, with 13 bases between the two ends. Germline CDR1 is MNHNS and CDR2 is SASEGT.

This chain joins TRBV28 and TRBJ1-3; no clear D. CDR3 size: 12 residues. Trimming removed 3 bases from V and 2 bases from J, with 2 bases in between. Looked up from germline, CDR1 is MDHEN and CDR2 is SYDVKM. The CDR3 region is CASSLPGNTIYF. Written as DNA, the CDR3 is TGTGCCAGCAGTTTGCCTGGAAACACCATATATTTT. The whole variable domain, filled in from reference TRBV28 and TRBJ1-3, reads DVKVTQSSRYLVKRTGEKVFLECVQDMDHENMFWYRQDPGLGLRLIYFSYDVKMKEKGDIPEGYSVSREKKERFSLILESASTNQTSMYLCASSLPGNTIYFGEGSWLTVV.

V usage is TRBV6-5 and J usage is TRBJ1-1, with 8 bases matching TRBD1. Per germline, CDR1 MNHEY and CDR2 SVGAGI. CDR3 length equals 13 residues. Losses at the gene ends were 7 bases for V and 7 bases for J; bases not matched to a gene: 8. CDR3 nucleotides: TGTGCCAGCATGTCAGGGGGCGACAGTGAAGCTTTCTTT. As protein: CASMSGGDSEAFF.

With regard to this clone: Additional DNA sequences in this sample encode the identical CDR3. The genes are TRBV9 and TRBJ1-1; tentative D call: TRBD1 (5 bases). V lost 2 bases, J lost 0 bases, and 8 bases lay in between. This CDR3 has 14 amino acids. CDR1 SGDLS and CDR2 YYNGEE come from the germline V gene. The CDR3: CASSVGGMNTEAFF. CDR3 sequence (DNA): TGTGCCAGCAGCGTGGGGGGGATGAACACTGAAGCTTTCTTT.

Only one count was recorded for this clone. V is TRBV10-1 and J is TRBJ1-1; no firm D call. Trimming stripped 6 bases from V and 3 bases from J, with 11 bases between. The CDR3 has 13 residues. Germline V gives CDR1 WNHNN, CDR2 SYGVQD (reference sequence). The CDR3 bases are TGCGCCAGCAGAAATCCTGGGGACACTGAAGCTTTCTTT. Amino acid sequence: CASRNPGDTEAFF.

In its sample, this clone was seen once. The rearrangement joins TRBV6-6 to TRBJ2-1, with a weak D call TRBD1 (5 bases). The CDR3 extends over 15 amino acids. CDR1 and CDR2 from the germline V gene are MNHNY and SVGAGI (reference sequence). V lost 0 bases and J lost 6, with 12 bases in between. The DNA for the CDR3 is TGTGCCAGCAGTTACTCGGACACTCCCCTCAATGAGCAGTTCTTC. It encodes CASSYSDTPLNEQFF.

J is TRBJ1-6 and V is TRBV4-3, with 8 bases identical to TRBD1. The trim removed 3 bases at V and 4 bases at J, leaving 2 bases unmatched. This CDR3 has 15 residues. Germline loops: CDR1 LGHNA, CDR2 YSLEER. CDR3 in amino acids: CASSQTGVYNSPLHF. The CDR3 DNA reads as TGCGCCAGCAGCCAGACAGGGGTTTATAATTCACCCCTCCACTTT.

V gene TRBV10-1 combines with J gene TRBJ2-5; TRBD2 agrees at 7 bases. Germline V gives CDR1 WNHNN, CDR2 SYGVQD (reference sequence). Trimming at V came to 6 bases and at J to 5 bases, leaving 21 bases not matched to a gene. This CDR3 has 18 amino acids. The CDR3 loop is CASRTSPWREPHWETQYF. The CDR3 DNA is TGCGCCAGCAGAACCTCCCCTTGGCGGGAGCCACACTGGGAGACCCAGTACTTC.

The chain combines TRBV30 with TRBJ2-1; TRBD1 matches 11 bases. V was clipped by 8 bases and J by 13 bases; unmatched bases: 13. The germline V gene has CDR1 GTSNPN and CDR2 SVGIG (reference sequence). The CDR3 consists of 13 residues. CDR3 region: CAGGTGGRLAQFF. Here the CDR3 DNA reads TGTGCCGGGGGGACAGGGGGTAGACTAGCCCAGTTCTTC.

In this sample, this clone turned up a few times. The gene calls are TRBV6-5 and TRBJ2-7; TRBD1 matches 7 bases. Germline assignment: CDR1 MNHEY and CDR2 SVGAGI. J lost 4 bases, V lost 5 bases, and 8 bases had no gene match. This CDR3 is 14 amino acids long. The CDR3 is CASSLNRGGYEQYF. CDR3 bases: TGTGCCAGCAGTCTAAACAGGGGTGGTTACGAGCAGTACTTC.

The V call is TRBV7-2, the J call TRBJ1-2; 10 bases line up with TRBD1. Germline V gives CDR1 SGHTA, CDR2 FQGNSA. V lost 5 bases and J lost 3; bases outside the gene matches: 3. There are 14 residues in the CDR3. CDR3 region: CASSVDRGDYGYTF. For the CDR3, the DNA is TGTGCCAGCAGCGTGGACAGGGGGGACTATGGCTACACCTTC.

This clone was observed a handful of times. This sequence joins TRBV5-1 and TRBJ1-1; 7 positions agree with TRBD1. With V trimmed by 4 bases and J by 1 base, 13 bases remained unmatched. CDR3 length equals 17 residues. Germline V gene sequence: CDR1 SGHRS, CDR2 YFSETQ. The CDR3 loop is CASSTQGDPLSNTEAFF. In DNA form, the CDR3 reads TGCGCCAGCAGCACTCAGGGGGACCCACTATCGAACACTGAAGCTTTCTTT.

Here the CDR3 DNA reads TGCGCCAGCAGTGAGTCTCCACAGGCCCCCTATGGCTACACCTTC. It encodes CASSESPQAPYGYTF. The genes are TRBV10-1 and TRBJ1-2; possible D gene TRBD1, 5 bases. The CDR3 extends over 15 amino acids. Looked up from germline, CDR1 is WNHNN and CDR2 is SYGVQD (reference sequence). The V and J ends lost 0 bases and 4 bases respectively, with 12 bases between them.

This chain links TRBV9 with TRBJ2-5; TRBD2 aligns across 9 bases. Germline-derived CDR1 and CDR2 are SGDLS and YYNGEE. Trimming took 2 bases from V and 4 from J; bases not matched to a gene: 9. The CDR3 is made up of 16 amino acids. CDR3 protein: CASSVAGGLRGETQYF. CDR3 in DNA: TGTGCCAGCAGCGTCGCGGGGGGGCTTCGAGGAGAGACCCAGTACTTC.

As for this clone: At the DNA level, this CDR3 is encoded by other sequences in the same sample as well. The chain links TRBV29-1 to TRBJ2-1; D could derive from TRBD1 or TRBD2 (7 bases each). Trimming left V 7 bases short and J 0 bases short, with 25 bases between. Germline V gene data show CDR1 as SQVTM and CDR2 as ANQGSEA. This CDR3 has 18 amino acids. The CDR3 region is CSATRGVGGPSSYNEQFF. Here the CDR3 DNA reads TGCAGCGCCACCAGGGGGGTCGGGGGGCCAAGCTCCTACAATGAGCAGTTCTTC.

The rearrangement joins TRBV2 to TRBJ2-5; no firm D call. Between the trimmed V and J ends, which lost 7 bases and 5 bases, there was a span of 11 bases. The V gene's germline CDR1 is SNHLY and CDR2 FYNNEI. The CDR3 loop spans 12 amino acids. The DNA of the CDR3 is TGTGCCAGCATTAGAGCTCGGGAGACCCAGTACTTC. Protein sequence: CASIRARETQYF. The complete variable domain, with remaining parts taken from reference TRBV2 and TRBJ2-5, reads EPEVTQTPSHQVTQMGQEVILRCVPISNHLYFYWYRQILGQKVEFLVSFYNNEISEKSEIFDDQFSVERPDGSNFTLKIRSTKLEDSAMYFCASIRARETQYFGPGTRLLVL.

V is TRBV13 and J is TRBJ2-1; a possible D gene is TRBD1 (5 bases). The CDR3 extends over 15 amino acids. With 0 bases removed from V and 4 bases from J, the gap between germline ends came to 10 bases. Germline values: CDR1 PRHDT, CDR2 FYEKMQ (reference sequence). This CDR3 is CASSLGRAFYNEQFF. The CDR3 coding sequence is TGTGCCAGCAGCTTAGGCAGGGCCTTTTACAATGAGCAGTTCTTC.

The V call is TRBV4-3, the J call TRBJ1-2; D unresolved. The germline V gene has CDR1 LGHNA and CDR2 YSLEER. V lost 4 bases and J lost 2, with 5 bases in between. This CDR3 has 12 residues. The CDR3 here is CASSPVNYGYTF. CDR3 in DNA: TGCGCCAGCAGCCCGGTGAACTATGGCTACACCTTC.

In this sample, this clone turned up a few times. The DNA for the CDR3 is TGCGCCAGCAGACAGGGGTTGGGACAGCCCCAGCATTTT. Residues: CASRQGLGQPQHF. The chain carries TRBV10-2 and TRBJ1-5, with 7 positions matching TRBD1. The CDR3 is 13 residues long. Germline CDR1 WSHSY, CDR2 SAAADI. V dropped 6 bases and J dropped 7; count of bases not matched to a gene: 6.

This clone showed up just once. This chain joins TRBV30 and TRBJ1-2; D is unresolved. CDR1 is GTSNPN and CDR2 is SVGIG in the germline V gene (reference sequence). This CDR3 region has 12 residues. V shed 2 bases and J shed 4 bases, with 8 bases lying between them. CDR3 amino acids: CAWSRDAYGYTF. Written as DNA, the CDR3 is TGTGCCTGGAGTAGAGACGCCTATGGCTACACCTTC.

As DNA, the CDR3 is TGTGCCAGCAGCACCTCGACAGTGGCTGAAGCTTTCTTT. Protein product: CASSTSTVAEAFF. The rearrangement links TRBV7-9 to TRBJ1-1; perhaps TRBD1 as D (5 bases). V was pared by 5 bases and J by 6 bases, with 13 bases between. The CDR3 has 13 amino acids. Per germline, CDR1 SEHNR and CDR2 FQNEAQ (reference sequence).

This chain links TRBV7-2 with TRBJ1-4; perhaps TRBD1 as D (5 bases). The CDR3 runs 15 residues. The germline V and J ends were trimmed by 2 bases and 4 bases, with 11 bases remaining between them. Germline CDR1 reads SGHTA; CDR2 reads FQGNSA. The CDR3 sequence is CASSLQGFFNEKLFF. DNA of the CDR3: TGTGCCAGCAGCTTACAGGGTTTCTTTAATGAAAAACTGTTTTTT. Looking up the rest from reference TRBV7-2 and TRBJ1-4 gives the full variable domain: GAGVSQSPSNKVTEKGKDVELRCDPISGHTALYWYRQSLGQGLEFLIYFQGNSAPDKSGLPSDRFSAERTGGSVSTLTIQRTQQEDSAVYLCASSLQGFFNEKLFFGSGTQLSVL.

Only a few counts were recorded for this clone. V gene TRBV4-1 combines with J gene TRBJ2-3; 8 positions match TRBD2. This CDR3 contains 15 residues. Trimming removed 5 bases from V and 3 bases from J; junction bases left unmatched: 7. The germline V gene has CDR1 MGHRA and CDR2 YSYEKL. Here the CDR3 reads CASSWSGSSTDTQYF. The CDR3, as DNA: TGCGCCAGCAGCTGGAGCGGGAGCTCAACAGATACGCAGTATTTT.

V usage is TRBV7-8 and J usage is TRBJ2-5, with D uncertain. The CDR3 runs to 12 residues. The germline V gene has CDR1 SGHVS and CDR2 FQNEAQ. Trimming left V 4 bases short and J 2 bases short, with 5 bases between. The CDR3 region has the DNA TGTGCCAGCAGCTCGGTGCAAGAGACCCAGTACTTC. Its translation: CASSSVQETQYF.